This TCR beta chain comes out of a study of cytomegalovirus exposure and HLA in healthy donors. Donors likely had unrecorded immune exposures despite being nominally healthy when sampled. Broader study findings: Later analysis showed most CMV-associated TCR beta chains appearing HLA-restricted. Reported results showed that the classifier diagnosed cytomegalovirus status with high specificity and sensitivity.

The CDR3 extends over 14 amino acids. The V and J ends lost 7 bases and 9 bases, in that order; junction bases with no gene match: 11. The germline CDR1 and CDR2 sequences are SQVTM and ANQGSEA. To note about this clone: What it binds is unknown.

The PCR made use of 60 Vbeta and 13 Jbeta primers. The protocol was immunoSEQ multiplex PCR, while the TCRdb copy is restricted to in-frame clones and leaves out a portion. The table records about 93,000 clones, about 78% of them present only once. The sample was PBMCs. This chain joins TRBV29-1 and TRBJ1-4; the match to TRBD1 covers 10 bases. This TCR was sampled from a middle-aged woman in good health and CMV-seronegative. Here the CDR3 reads CSAEEGTGAQKLFF. Here the CDR3 DNA reads TGCAGCGCCGAGGAAGGGACAGGGGCCCAAAAACTGTTTTTT.